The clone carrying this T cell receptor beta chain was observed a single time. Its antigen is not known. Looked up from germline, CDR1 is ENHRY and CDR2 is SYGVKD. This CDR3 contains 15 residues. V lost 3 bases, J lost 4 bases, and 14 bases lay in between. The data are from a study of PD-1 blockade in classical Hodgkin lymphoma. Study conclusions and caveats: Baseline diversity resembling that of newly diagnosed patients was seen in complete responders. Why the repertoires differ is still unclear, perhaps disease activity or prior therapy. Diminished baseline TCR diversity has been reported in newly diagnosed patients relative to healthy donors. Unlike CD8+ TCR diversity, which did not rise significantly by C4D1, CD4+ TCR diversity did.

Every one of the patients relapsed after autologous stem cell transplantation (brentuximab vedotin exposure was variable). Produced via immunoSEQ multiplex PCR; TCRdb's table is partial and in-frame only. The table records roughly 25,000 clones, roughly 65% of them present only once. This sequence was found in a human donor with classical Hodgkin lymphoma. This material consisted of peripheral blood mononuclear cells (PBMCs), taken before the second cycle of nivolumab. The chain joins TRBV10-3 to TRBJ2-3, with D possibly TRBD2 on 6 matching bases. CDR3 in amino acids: CAISDPGEVADTQYF. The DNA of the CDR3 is TGTGCCATCAGTGATCCCGGGGAGGTGGCAGATACGCAGTATTTT.